This entry is about one T cell receptor (beta chain). Its matching antigen is unknown. CDR3 length: 17 amino acids. Germline-derived CDR1 and CDR2 are DFQATT and SNEGSKA (reference sequence). Trimming removed 0 bases from V and 4 bases from J, with 19 bases in between. TCRdb ran MiXCR on the reads and lists one entry per CDR3 protein. This table has about a million distinct CDR3 sequences, roughly 30% appearing once. This sample is drawn from a study of T cell repertoires in cytomegalovirus infection. Across the study: Recently described HLA-C-restricted plus well-studied HLA-B-restricted CMV epitopes were used. CMV infection plus the matching HLA type was flagged by public TCR beta signatures. Findings of the study overall: Ex vivo responses were dominated by HLA-C-restricted CMV-specific TCR beta clonotypes. The cumulative frequency of public TCR beta families distinguished individuals who carried CMV together with the relevant HLA.

V usage is TRBV20-1 and J usage is TRBJ2-1; D gene ambiguous. The clonotype comes from a human donor in good health (CMV status not recorded). Some clones in this sample may be carry-over from other donors' samples. The specimen comprised cultured CD8+ T cells from PBMCs, sampled from culture after CMV antigen stimulation. This chain's CDR3 is CSARDTVVVTFYNEQFF. The CDR3 DNA is TGCAGTGCTAGAGATACAGTGGTCGTCACTTTTTACAATGAGCAGTTCTTC.